This passage covers 3 T cell receptor beta chains from one sample sequenced in a study of T cell changes during pregnancy in multiple sclerosis. Method: immunoSEQ multiplex PCR; TCRdb's copy keeps in-frame clones and lacks some. The table records approximately 48,000 clones, 85% to 95% of them present only once. Sequencing used CD4+ T cells from peripheral blood mononuclear cells, obtained in the second trimester of pregnancy. The receptors were sampled from a female donor with multiple sclerosis, enrolled in a pregnancy study.

The chain has TRBV5-4 and TRBJ1-1; D perhaps matches TRBD1 (6 bases). Trimming stripped 1 base from V and 0 bases from J, with 13 bases between. The germline V gene encodes CDR1 SGHNT and CDR2 YYREEE (reference sequence). CDR3 length: 16 amino acids. CDR3 region: CASSLSAGALNTEAFF. The CDR3, as DNA: TGTGCCAGCAGCTTGTCTGCAGGGGCTTTGAACACTGAAGCTTTCTTT.

The chain combines TRBV10-2 with TRBJ1-2; D gene uncertain. Germline-derived CDR1 and CDR2 are WSHSY and SAAADI. The CDR3 is made up of 11 amino acids. Trimming stripped 4 bases from V and 8 bases from J, with 8 bases between. Here the CDR3 DNA reads TGCGCCAGCAGTGCCACCGGGGGCTACACCTTC. Amino acids: CASSATGGYTF.

This clone was seen a single time. J is TRBJ1-1 and V is TRBV12-5; D uncertain. The V end lost 4 bases, the J end lost 0 bases, and 6 bases lay between the germline ends. The CDR3 extends over 13 amino acids. Germline CDR1 and CDR2: LGHNT and FRNRAP. This chain's CDR3 is CASGSGVNTEAFF. In DNA, the CDR3 is TGTGCTAGTGGTTCCGGGGTGAACACTGAAGCTTTCTTT.